This T cell receptor beta chain was retrieved from a study of T cells in Graves' hyperthyroidism and ophthalmopathy. Researchers took RNA transcripts and amplified the TCR beta CDR3 regions from them. An initial round of RT-PCR targeting the TCR CDR3 relied on the HTBI primer set. Via MiXCR, TCRdb re-called the multiplex PCR reads, giving one row per CDR3 protein. The sample has about 620,000 distinct CDR3 sequences; 15% to 20% are singletons. V shed 2 bases and J 9 bases; nucleotides not matched to a gene: 11. From germline, CDR1 is MNHEY and CDR2 SVGAGI. The CDR3 is made up of 16 amino acids. This chain links TRBV6-5 with TRBJ1-5; 9 bases are a match to TRBD1. The source is a woman aged 25 to 39 with Graves' hyperthyroidism. Specimen: blood. CDR3 in DNA: TGTGCCAGCAGTTACGGGGGACAGGGAGAAAAACGGCCCCAGCATTTT. Translation gives CASSYGGQGEKRPQHF.